This T cell receptor (beta chain) was identified in a study of identifying expanded T cells in peripheral blood. Broader study findings: Technical replicates showed approximately 1.2 changed clones; two weeks 15 to 20; four weeks 19. Clone count variance between approximately two-week samples rose with total template count.

Sequencing used immunoSEQ multiplex PCR; TCRdb keeps in-frame clones, though not all of them. The table records under 95,000 clones, about 88% of them present only once. A word on this clone: Antigen unknown.

Collection occurred without any documented infections or immune events in donors. This CDR3 spans 13 amino acids. The V end was cut by 1 base, the J end by 11 bases, with 11 bases between. Germline V CDR1 and CDR2: MGHDK, SYGVNS. The chain combines TRBV25-1 with TRBJ1-4; D not resolved. The sequencing input was blood. The TCR sequence derives from a person aged 18 to 75 in good health. This chain's CDR3 is CASSESPTRKLFF. CDR3 coding DNA: TGTGCCAGCAGTGAATCCCCGACTCGGAAACTGTTTTTT.